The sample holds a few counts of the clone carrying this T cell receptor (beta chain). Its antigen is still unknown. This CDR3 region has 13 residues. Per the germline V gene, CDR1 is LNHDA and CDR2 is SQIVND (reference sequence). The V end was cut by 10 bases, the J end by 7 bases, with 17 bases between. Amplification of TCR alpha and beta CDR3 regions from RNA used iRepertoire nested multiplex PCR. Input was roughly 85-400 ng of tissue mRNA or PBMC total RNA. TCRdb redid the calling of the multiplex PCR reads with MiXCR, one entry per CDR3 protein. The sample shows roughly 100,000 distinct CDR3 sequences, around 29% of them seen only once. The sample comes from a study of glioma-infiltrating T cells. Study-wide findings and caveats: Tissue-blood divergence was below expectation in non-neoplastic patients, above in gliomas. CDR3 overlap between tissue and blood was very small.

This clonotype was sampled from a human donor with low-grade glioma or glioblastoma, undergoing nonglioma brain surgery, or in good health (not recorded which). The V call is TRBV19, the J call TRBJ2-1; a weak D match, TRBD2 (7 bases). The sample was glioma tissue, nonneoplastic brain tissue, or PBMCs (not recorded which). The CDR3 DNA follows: TGTGCCACCTCTCTGGGGGGGGCAAATGAGCAGTTCTTC. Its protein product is CATSLGGANEQFF. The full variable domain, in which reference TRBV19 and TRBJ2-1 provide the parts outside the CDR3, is DGGITQSPKYLFRKEGQNVTLSCEQNLNHDAMYWYRQDPGQGLRLIYYSQIVNDFQKGDIAEGYSVSREKKESFPLTVTSAQKNPTAFYLCATSLGGANEQFFGPGTRLTVL.